At least ten counts were recorded for the clone carrying this TCR beta chain. The sample belongs to a study of control samples from healthy donors and cancer patients. V was trimmed by 10 bases and J by 2 bases, leaving 11 bases between them. Germline V gene lookup returns CDR1 MNHNY and CDR2 SVGAGI (reference sequence). The CDR3 is 13 residues long. Sequenced by immunoSEQ multiplex PCR; TCRdb stores in-frame clones only, minus some. Of roughly 100,000 clones listed, about 89% are singletons. The receptor was derived from a man aged 55-75 years with lung cancer. Sequenced: PBMCs. This sequence joins TRBV6-6 and TRBJ2-2; D ambiguous. The CDR3 protein is CAIERINTGELFF. CDR3 sequence (DNA): TGTGCCATCGAGCGTATTAACACCGGGGAGCTGTTTTTT.